The 15 T cell receptor beta chains listed next were all sequenced from one sample in a study of T cell repertoires in cytomegalovirus infection. TCRdb itself ran the reads through MiXCR, one entry per CDR3 protein. The sample has 160,000 or so distinct CDR3 sequences, approximately 17% seen once. Sample: CD8+ T cells from PBMCs. These TCRs come from a human donor in good health (CMV status not recorded). Some clones in this sample may be carry-over from other donors' samples.

The gene calls are TRBV6-5 and TRBJ1-5; D not resolved. Per germline, CDR1 MNHEY and CDR2 SVGAGI. V shed 4 bases and J shed 2 bases, with 9 bases lying between them. This CDR3 spans 14 amino acids. The CDR3 nucleotides are TGTGCCAGCAGTTTGTTAAGGGGCAATCAGCCCCAGCATTTT. It specifies CASSLLRGNQPQHF.

The V and J genes are TRBV13 and TRBJ1-4; D uncertain. Between the trimmed V and J ends, which lost 2 bases and 0 bases, there was a span of 13 bases. The CDR3 is 17 residues long. The germline CDR1 and CDR2 sequences are PRHDT and FYEKMQ (reference sequence). CDR3 sequence: CASSLQRRLATNEKLFF. CDR3 nucleotide sequence: TGTGCCAGCAGCTTACAGCGCCGACTTGCAACTAATGAAAAACTGTTTTTT.

The chain uses TRBV20-1 and TRBJ1-1, with D maybe TRBD1 (6 bases). Trimming took 3 bases from V and 0 from J, leaving 8 bases between them. The CDR3 has 13 amino acids. Germline V gene lookup returns CDR1 DFQATT and CDR2 SNEGSKA (reference sequence). This CDR3 reads CSARTGMNTEAFF. CDR3 coding DNA: TGCAGTGCTAGGACAGGCATGAACACTGAAGCTTTCTTT.

This clonotype was recorded once. The chain has TRBV7-9 and TRBJ2-1; D unresolved. Trimming shortened V by 7 bases and J by 7 bases, and 17 bases separated the two germline ends. Germline CDR1 is SEHNR and CDR2 is FQNEAQ (reference sequence). The CDR3 is made up of 14 amino acids. The CDR3 nucleotides are TGTGCCAGCAACATACAAGGGCCCAATAATGAGCAGTTCTTC. Translated: CASNIQGPNNEQFF.

The chain links TRBV10-3 to TRBJ2-7, with a possible D match to TRBD1 (5 bases). This CDR3 is 14 amino acids long. Trimming removed 3 bases from V and 1 base from J, with 10 bases in between. CDR1 and CDR2 (germline): ENHRY, SYGVKD. CDR3 region: CAISEWGGSYEQYF. The CDR3 DNA follows: TGTGCCATCAGTGAATGGGGCGGTTCCTACGAGCAGTACTTC.

The chain uses TRBV11-1 and TRBJ2-7, with D hard to call. Trimming cost V 0 bases and J 3 bases, with 6 bases left between them. This CDR3 is built from 13 residues. Germline CDR1 SGHAT, CDR2 FQDESV (reference sequence). The CDR3 nucleotides read TGTGCCAGCAGCTTAGCGGAACACTACGAGCAGTACTTC. Amino acids: CASSLAEHYEQYF. Variable domain in full (rest from reference TRBV11-1 and TRBJ2-7): EAEVAQSPRYKITEKSQAVAFWCDPISGHATLYWYRQILGQGPELLVQFQDESVVDDSQLPKDRFSAERLKGVDSTLKIQPAELGDSAMYLCASSLAEHYEQYFGPGTRLTVT.

A few counts support this clonotype. This sequence joins TRBV6-2 or TRBV6-3 and TRBJ2-2; TRBD2 matches 7 bases. Germline V gene data show CDR1 as MNHEY and CDR2 as SVGEGT. Germline trimming cut 2 bases from V and 3 bases from J; bases unmatched to any gene: 3. This CDR3 has 15 amino acids. The CDR3 nucleotides are TGTGCCAGCAGTTACAGAGCGGGATACACCGGGGAGCTGTTTTTT. Its protein product is CASSYRAGYTGELFF.

The V call is TRBV6-2 or TRBV6-3, the J call TRBJ2-7; weak D call: TRBD2 (5 bases). The CDR3 consists of 11 residues. Trimming took off 9 bases at V and 5 bases at J, with 11 bases between the two ends. Germline assignment: CDR1 MNHEY and CDR2 SVGEGT. The CDR3 protein is CASWFGDEQYF. Written as DNA, the CDR3 is TGTGCCAGTTGGTTCGGGGACGAGCAGTACTTC.

This clonotype was observed a few times. The chain is built from TRBV6-2 or TRBV6-3 and TRBJ1-1; 7 positions match TRBD1. The junction had 6 bases not matched to a gene; V was cut back by 5 bases and J by 6 bases. In germline, CDR1 is MNHEY, CDR2 SVGEGT. CDR3 length: 13 residues. DNA of the CDR3: TGTGCCAGCAGTCCGGACAGGTGGTCTGAAGCTTTCTTT. Amino acids: CASSPDRWSEAFF.

This clonotype appeared many times. The rearrangement uses TRBV7-2 and TRBJ2-3; TRBD2 is a possible D gene (6 bases). There are 14 residues in the CDR3. Per the germline V gene, CDR1 is SGHTA and CDR2 is FQGNSA. V was pared by 5 bases and J by 2 bases, with 11 bases between. The CDR3 nucleotides read TGTGCCAGCAGCCCGGGACTTTTCACAGATACGCAGTATTTT. This encodes CASSPGLFTDTQYF.

V usage is TRBV20-1 and J usage is TRBJ2-7; D is unclear. The germline V and J ends were trimmed by 0 bases and 1 base, with 7 bases remaining between them. The CDR3 consists of 13 residues. CDR1 is DFQATT and CDR2 is SNEGSKA in the germline V gene (reference sequence). The CDR3 sequence: CSAREKGSYEQYF. CDR3 DNA sequence: TGCAGTGCTAGAGAAAAGGGTTCCTACGAGCAGTACTTC.

This clonotype has at least ten counts. The chain combines TRBV7-2 with TRBJ2-1, with TRBD2 identical over 11 bases. Germline CDR1 SGHTA, CDR2 FQGNSA. V was pared by 5 bases and J by 4 bases, with 7 bases of the junction left unmatched. CDR3 length: 16 residues. CDR3 protein: CASSPETSGVYNEQFF. CDR3 nucleotide sequence: TGTGCCAGCAGCCCGGAGACTAGCGGGGTATACAATGAGCAGTTCTTC.

The chain is built from TRBV6-2 or TRBV6-3 and TRBJ2-1; D gene ambiguous. The germline gives CDR1 MNHEY, CDR2 SVGEGT. The V gene lost 7 bases and the J gene lost 2 bases, with 6 bases spanning the gap. The CDR3 has 12 residues. This CDR3 reads CASMPAYNEQFF. CDR3 nucleotide sequence: TGTGCCAGCATGCCAGCCTACAATGAGCAGTTCTTC.

The gene calls are TRBV28 and TRBJ2-1, with a weak D call TRBD2 (5 bases). Germline V gene sequence: CDR1 MDHEN, CDR2 SYDVKM. V was shortened by 6 bases and J by 10 bases, with 19 bases between the two germline ends. The CDR3 runs to 14 residues. DNA of the CDR3: TGTGCCAGCAGAAGGACTCGCGGACTTTGGGAGCAGTTCTTC. Translation: CASRRTRGLWEQFF.

The chain employs TRBV28 and TRBJ1-2; no firm D call. Between the trimmed V and J ends, which lost 3 bases and 0 bases, there was a span of 11 bases. The CDR3 has 15 residues. Germline lookup yields CDR1 MDHEN and CDR2 SYDVKM. In DNA form, the CDR3 reads TGTGCCAGCAGTTTTGGGGTTAGGTCTAACTATGGCTACACCTTC. This translates into CASSFGVRSNYGYTF.